This T cell receptor beta chain was obtained from a study of blood T cell repertoires in COVID-19 (dated by TCRdb to about 2020). A note on the overall study: Samples from collaborators originated in the United States, Italy and Spain and spanned both the acute and convalescent phases of COVID-19. A de-identified subject ID, COVID-19 status, age in years and sex were almost always included in the sample metadata. The samples were drawn from the first 160 participants of the ongoing ImmuneRACE study and from 1,200 or so subjects provided by 6 global collaborators. Where HLA class I and class II types were available, the types were taken from metadata supplied by the sample provider, not from assay-based typing. The repertoires were released in a freely available public database meant as a resource for research on the immune response to SARS-CoV-2. The prospective study material was composed of cDNA or gDNA derived from T cells, B-cell-depleted T cells, or PBMCs. The dataset comprised deeply sampled blood TCRbeta repertoires from subjects exposed to, actively infected with, or recovered from COVID-19. What the research found in general, with its limitations: The quantity of clinical and demographic metadata differed by source and by participant and was supplied without curation.

As concerns this clone: Its binding antigen is unknown. Base quality data are lacking; no much larger clone is found one base away.

The immunoSEQ Assay, a bias-controlled multiplex PCR, was used to amplify TCRbeta CDR3 regions from genomic DNA. As for the original processing: The number of nucleated cells in each sample was estimated from the amplification of reference gene primers within the assay. Sequence reads were collapsed and filtered to measure the absolute abundance of every unique TCRbeta CDR3 rearrangement. For each sample, productive Simpson clonality was calculated as the square root of Simpson's diversity index over productive rearrangements. Here the immuneACCESS table is served through TCRdb, limited to in-frame sequences with V and J called. Missing clones are a known gap in these copies; in checked studies unresolved V genes cover under half, and the rest lacks a known reason. V, J and clone size are those of that table, while D and trimming were read from the DNA. The table for this sample lists roughly 140,000 clones; 80% to 85% of them were counted only once. Around 8% of the sample is held by the ten biggest clonotypes.

V and J are truncated by 7 bases and 4 bases respectively, leaving an intervening sequence of 13 bases. Counted from cysteine to phenylalanine, this CDR3 has 13 amino acids. The CDR3 DNA has 39 bases and is translated from base 1. From the germline V gene, CDR1 is SNHLY and CDR2 is FYNNEI. Each collaborating institution followed its own protocols to collect whole blood in K2EDTA tubes. For TCRbeta analysis, collaborators shipped samples as frozen whole blood, isolated PBMCs, or DNA extracted from either of those sample types. This sequence uses TRBV2 and TRBJ1-2; the D gene remains uncertain. This sequence was found in a human donor in a cohort sampled during active COVID-19. The sample was peripheral blood. The bases read TGTGCCAGCAACCGCCGGGGTCTCTATGGCTACACCTTC. The encoded protein is CASNRRGLYGYTF.